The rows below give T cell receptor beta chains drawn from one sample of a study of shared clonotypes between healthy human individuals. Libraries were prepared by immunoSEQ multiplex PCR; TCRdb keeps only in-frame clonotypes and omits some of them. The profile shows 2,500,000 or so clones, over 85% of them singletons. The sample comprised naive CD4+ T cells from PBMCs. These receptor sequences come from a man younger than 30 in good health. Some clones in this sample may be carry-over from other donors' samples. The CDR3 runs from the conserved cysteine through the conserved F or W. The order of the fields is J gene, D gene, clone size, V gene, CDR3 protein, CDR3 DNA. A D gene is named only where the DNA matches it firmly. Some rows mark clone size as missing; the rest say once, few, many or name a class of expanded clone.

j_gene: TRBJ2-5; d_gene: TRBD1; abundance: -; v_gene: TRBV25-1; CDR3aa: CASGPRTGGKETQYF; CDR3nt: TGTGCCAGCGGGCCGAGGACAGGGGGCAAAGAGACCCAGTACTTC
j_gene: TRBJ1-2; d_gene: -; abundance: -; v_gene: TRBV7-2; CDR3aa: CASSLASLTAHSGYTF; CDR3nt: TGTGCCAGCAGCTTAGCGTCTTTAACGGCCCATAGCGGCTACACCTTC
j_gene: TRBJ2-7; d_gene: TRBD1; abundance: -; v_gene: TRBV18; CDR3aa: CASSRGQAGSYEQYF; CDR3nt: TGTGCCAGCTCACGGGGACAGGCTGGCTCCTACGAGCAGTACTTC
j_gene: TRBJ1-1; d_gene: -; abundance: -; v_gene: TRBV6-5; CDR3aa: CASSASGNTEAFF; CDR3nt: TGTGCCAGCAGTGCCTCCGGGAACACTGAAGCTTTCTTT
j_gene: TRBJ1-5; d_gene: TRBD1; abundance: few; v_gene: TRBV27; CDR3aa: CASGEGDRSSNQPQHF; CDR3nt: TGTGCCAGCGGGGAGGGGGACAGATCTAGCAATCAGCCCCAGCATTTT
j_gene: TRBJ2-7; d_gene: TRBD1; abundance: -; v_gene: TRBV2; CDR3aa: CASSRDRGQFHEQYF; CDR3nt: TGTGCCAGCAGTCGGGACAGGGGGCAATTCCACGAGCAGTACTTC
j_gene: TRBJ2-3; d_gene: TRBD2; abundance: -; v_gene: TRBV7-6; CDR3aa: CASSLQSGDSTDTQYF; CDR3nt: TGTGCCAGCAGCCTCCAAAGCGGGGATAGCACAGATACGCAGTATTTT
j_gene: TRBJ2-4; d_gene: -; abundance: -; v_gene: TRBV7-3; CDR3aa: CASSSQVGMAKNIQYF; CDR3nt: TGTGCCAGCAGCTCCCAGGTAGGGATGGCCAAAAACATTCAGTACTTC
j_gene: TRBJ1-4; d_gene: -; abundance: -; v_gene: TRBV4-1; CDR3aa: CASSQGRGEAYEKLFF; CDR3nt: TGCGCCAGTAGCCAGGGGCGGGGGGAAGCTTACGAAAAACTGTTTTTT
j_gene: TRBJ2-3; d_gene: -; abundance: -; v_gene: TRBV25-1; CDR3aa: CASSGVKRTDTQYF; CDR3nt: TGTGCCAGCAGTGGAGTAAAACGCACAGATACGCAGTATTTT
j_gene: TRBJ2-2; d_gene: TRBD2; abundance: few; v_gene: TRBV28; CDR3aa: CASQKSGGRAGELFF; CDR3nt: TGTGCCAGCCAGAAGTCGGGAGGCAGGGCCGGGGAGCTGTTTTTT
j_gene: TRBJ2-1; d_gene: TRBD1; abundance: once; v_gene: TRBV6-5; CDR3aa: CASINRDRGDNEQFF; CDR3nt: TGTGCCAGCATCAACCGGGACAGGGGAGACAATGAGCAGTTCTTC
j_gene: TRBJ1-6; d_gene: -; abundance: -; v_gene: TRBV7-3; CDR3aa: CASSLFPRASPLHF; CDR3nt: TGTGCCAGCAGCTTATTCCCCCGGGCTTCACCCCTCCACTTT
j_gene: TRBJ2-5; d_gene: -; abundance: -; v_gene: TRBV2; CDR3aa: CASSDLKETQYF; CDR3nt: TGTGCCAGCAGTGATCTAAAAGAGACCCAGTACTTC
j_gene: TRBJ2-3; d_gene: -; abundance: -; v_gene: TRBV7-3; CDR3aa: CASSPGQSDTQYF; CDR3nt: TGTGCCAGCAGCCCCGGACAGTCAGATACGCAGTATTTT
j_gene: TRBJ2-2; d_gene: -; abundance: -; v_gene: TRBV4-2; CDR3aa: CASSQIRTANTGELFF; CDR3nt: TGTGCCAGCAGCCAGATTCGTACAGCGAACACCGGGGAGCTGTTTTTT
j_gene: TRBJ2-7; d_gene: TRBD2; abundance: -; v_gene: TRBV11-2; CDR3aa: CASSSPTSGKTYEQYF; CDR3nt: TGTGCCAGCAGCTCTCCAACTAGCGGGAAGACCTACGAGCAGTACTTC
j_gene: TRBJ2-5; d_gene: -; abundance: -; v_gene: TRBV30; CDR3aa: CAWSVGQVVAETQYF; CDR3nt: TGTGCCTGGAGTGTAGGCCAGGTCGTGGCGGAGACCCAGTACTTC
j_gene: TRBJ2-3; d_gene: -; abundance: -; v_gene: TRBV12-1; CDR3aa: CASSVGDRRYPDTQYF; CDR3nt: TGTGCCAGCAGCGTAGGGGACAGGCGCTACCCAGATACGCAGTATTTT
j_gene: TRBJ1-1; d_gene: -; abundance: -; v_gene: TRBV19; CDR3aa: CASSTGQMNTEAFF; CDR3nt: TGTGCCAGTAGCACTGGACAGATGAACACTGAAGCTTTCTTT
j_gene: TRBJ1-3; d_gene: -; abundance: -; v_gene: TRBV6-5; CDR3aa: CASSYWGVSGNTIYF; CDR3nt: TGTGCCAGCAGTTACTGGGGGGTCTCTGGAAACACCATATATTTT
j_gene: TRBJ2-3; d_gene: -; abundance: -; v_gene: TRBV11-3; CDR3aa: CASSPWGADTQYF; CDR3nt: TGTGCCAGCAGCCCCTGGGGGGCAGATACGCAGTATTTT
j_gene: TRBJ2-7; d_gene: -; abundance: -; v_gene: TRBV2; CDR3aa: CASSRDTYYEQYF; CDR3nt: TGTGCCAGCAGTCGGGACACTTACTACGAGCAGTACTTC
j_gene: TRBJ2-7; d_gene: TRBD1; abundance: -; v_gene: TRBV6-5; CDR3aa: CASSKGQGTGGQYF; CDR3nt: TGTGCCAGCAGTAAAGGACAGGGAACCGGGGGGCAGTACTTC
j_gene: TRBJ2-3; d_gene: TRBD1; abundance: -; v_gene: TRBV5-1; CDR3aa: CASSMDRGAQYF; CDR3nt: TGCGCCAGCAGCATGGACAGGGGGGCGCAGTATTTT
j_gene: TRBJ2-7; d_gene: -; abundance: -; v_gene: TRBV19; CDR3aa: CASSRRGTGIPYEQYF; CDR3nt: TGTGCCAGTAGCCGGCGGGGGACAGGAATCCCCTACGAGCAGTACTTC
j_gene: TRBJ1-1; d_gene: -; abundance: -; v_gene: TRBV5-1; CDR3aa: CASSLRGMNTEAFF; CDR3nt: TGCGCCAGCAGCTTGCGGGGGATGAACACTGAAGCTTTCTTT
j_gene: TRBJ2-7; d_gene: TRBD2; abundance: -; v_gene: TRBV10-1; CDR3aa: CASSVDSGRASEQYF; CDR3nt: TGCGCCAGCAGTGTTGATAGCGGGAGGGCCTCCGAGCAGTACTTC
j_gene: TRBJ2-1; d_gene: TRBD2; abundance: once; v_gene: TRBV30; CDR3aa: CAWNVGLAGYNEQFF; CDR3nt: TGTGCCTGGAATGTGGGGCTAGCGGGTTACAATGAGCAGTTCTTC
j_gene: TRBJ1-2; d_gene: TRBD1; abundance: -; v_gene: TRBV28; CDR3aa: CASSFSDRAYGYTF; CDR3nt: TGTGCCAGCAGTTTCAGTGACAGGGCCTATGGCTACACCTTC
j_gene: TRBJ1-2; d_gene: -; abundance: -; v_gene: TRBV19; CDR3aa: CASSSGIGAHGYTF; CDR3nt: TGTGCCAGTAGTTCCGGCATAGGGGCTCATGGCTACACCTTC
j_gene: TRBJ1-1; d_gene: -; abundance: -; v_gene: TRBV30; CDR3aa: CAWTERGNTEAFF; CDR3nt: TGTGCCTGGACTGAAAGGGGAAACACTGAAGCTTTCTTT
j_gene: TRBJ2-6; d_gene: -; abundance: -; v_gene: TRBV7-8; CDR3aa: CASRGSGSSGANVLTF; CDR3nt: TGTGCCAGCAGAGGATCAGGGAGCTCTGGGGCCAACGTCCTGACTTTC
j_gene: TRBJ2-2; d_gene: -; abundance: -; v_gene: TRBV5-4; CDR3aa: CASSFRTAPNTGELFF; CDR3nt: TGTGCCAGCAGCTTCCGGACTGCCCCAAACACCGGGGAGCTGTTTTTT
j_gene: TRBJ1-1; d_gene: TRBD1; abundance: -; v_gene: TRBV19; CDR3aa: CASSGWGQGLTGDTEAFF; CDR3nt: TGTGCCAGTAGTGGCTGGGGACAGGGGTTGACGGGAGACACTGAAGCTTTCTTT
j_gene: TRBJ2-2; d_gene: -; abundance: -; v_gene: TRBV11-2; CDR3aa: CASSLDSSESTHTGELFF; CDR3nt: TGTGCCAGCAGCTTAGATAGCTCGGAATCTACCCACACCGGGGAGCTGTTTTTT
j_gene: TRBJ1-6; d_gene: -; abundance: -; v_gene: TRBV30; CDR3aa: CAWSWQLINSPLHF; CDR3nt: TGTGCCTGGAGTTGGCAGCTAATTAATTCACCCCTCCACTTT
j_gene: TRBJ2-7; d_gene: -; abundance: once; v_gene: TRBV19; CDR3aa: CASSQGGGAAEQYF; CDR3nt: TGTGCCAGTAGCCAGGGAGGGGGCGCAGCCGAGCAGTACTTC
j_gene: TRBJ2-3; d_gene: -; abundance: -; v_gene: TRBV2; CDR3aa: CASTMGSDTQYF; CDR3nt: TGTGCCAGCACCATGGGGTCAGATACGCAGTATTTT
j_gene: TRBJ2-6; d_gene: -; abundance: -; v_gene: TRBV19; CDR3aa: CASSIAGHIYSGANVLTF; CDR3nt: TGTGCCAGTAGTATCGCAGGACATATCTACTCTGGGGCCAACGTCCTGACTTTC
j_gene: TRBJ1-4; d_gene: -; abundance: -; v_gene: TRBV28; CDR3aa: CASRPQGLNEKLFF; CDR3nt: TGTGCCAGCAGACCCCAGGGACTAAATGAAAAACTGTTTTTT
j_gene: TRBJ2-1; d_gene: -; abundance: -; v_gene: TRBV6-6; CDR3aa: CASGIYNEQFF; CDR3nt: TGTGCCAGCGGAATCTACAATGAGCAGTTCTTC
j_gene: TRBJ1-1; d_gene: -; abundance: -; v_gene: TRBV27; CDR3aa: CASSDGKQGRDTEAFF; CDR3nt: TGTGCCAGCAGTGACGGAAAACAGGGAAGGGACACTGAAGCTTTCTTT
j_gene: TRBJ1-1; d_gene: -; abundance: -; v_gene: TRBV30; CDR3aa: CAWSVRMNTEAFF; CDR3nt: TGTGCCTGGAGTGTACGAATGAACACTGAAGCTTTCTTT
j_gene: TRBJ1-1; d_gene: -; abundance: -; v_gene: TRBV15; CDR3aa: CATSRVGLEAFF; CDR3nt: TGTGCCACCAGCAGAGTTGGTCTTGAGGCTTTCTTT